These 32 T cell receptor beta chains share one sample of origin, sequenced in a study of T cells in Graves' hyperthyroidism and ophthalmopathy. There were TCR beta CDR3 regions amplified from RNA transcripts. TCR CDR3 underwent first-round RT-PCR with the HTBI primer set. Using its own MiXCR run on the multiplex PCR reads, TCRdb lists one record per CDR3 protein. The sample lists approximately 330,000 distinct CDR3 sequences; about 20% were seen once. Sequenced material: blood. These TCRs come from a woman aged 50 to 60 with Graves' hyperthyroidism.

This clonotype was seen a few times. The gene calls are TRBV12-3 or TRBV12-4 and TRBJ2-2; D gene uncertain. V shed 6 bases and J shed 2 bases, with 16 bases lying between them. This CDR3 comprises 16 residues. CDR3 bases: TGTGCCAGCAGGCATACGAACGACGGAAACACCGGGGAGCTGTTTTTT. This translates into CASRHTNDGNTGELFF.

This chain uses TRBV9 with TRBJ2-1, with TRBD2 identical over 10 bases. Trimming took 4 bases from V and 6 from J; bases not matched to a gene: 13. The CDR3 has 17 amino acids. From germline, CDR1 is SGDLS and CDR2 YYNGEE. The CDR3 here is CASSPYLLAGEGNEQFF. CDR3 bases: TGTGCCAGCAGCCCCTACCTTCTAGCGGGAGAGGGCAATGAGCAGTTCTTC.

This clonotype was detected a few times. CDR3 loop: CASSKLDRHYGYTF. DNA of the CDR3: TGTGCCAGCAGCAAACTAGACAGGCACTATGGCTACACCTTC. The chain recombines TRBV7-9 with TRBJ1-2, with D perhaps matching TRBD1 (6 bases). The CDR3 runs to 14 residues. The germline gives CDR1 SEHNR, CDR2 FQNEAQ (reference sequence). With 5 bases removed from V and 3 bases from J, the gap between germline ends came to 13 bases.

CDR3 in amino acids: CASSPRDQGRGEKLFF. In DNA form, the CDR3 reads TGTGCCAGTAGTCCGCGAGACCAGGGGCGAGGTGAAAAACTGTTTTTT. V usage is TRBV19 and J usage is TRBJ1-4; the D gene is possibly TRBD1 (6 bases). This CDR3 has 16 residues. Germline V gives CDR1 LNHDA, CDR2 SQIVND (reference sequence). Trimming shortened V by 5 bases and J by 7 bases, and 20 bases separated the two germline ends.

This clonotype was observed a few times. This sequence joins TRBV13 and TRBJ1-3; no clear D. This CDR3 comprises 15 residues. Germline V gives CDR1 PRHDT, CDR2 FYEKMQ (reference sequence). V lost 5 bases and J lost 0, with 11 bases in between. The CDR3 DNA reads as TGTGCCAGCAGCGTCCCCGGGAGCTCTGGAAACACCATATATTTT. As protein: CASSVPGSSGNTIYF.

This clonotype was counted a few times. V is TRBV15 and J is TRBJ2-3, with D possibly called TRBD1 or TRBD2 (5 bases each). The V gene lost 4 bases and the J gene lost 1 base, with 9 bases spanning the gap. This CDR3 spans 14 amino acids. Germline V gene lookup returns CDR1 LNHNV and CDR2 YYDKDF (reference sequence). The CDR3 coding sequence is TGTGCCACCAGCAATTGGGACCGCACAGATACGCAGTATTTT. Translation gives CATSNWDRTDTQYF.

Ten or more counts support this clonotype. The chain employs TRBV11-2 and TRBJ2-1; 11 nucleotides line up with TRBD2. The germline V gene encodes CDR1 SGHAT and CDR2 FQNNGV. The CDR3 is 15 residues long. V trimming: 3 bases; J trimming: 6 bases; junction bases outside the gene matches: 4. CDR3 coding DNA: TGTGCCAGCAGCTTTCTAGCGGGAGGTTTCAATGAGCAGTTCTTC. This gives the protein CASSFLAGGFNEQFF.

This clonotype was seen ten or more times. CDR3 sequence reads: CASSSGLAGGGETQYF. The CDR3 DNA follows: TGTGCCAGCAGCTCGGGACTAGCGGGGGGAGGAGAGACCCAGTACTTC. The V call is TRBV7-2, the J call TRBJ2-5, with 15 bases matching TRBD2. Germline CDR1 is SGHTA and CDR2 is FQGNSA. V was clipped by 4 bases and J by 4 bases; unmatched bases: 4. The CDR3 has 16 residues.

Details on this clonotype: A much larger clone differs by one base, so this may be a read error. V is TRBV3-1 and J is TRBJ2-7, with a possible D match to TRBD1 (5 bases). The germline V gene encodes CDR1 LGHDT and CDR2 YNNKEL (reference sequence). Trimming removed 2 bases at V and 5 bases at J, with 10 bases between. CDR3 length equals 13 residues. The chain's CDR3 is CASSQRGSHEQYF. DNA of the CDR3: TGTGCCAGCAGCCAAAGGGGTTCCCACGAGCAGTACTTC.

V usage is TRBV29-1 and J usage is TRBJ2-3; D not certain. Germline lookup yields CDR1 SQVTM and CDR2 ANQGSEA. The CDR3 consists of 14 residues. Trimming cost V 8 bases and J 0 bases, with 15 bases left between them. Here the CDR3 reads CSQRSRTSTDTQYF. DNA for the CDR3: TGCAGCCAACGTTCCCGGACCAGCACAGATACGCAGTATTTT.

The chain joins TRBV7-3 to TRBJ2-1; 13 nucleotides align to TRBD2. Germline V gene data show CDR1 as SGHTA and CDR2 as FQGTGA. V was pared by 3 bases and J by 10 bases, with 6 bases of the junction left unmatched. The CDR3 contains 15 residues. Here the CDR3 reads CASSFSGTSGTEQFF. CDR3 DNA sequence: TGTGCCAGCAGCTTCTCCGGGACTAGCGGGACGGAGCAGTTCTTC.

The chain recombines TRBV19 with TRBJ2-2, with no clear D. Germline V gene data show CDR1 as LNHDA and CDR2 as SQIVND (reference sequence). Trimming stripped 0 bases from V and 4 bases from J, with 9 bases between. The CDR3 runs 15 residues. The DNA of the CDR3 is TGTGCCAGTAGTATAGATTTATCATCCACCGGGGAGCTGTTTTTT. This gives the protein CASSIDLSSTGELFF.

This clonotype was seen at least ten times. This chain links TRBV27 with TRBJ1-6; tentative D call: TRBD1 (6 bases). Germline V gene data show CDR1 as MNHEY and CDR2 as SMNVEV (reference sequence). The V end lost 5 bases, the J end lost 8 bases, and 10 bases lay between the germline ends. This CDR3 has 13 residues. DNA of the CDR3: TGTGCCAGCAGTCCGCACAGGGATTCACCCCTCCACTTT. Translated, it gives CASSPHRDSPLHF.

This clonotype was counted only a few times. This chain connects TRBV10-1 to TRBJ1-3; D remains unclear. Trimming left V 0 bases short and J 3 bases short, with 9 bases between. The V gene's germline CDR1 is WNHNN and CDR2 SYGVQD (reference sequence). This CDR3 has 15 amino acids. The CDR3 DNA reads TGCGCCAGCAGTGAGTCTCAAGGGTTTGGAAACACCATATATTTT. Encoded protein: CASSESQGFGNTIYF.

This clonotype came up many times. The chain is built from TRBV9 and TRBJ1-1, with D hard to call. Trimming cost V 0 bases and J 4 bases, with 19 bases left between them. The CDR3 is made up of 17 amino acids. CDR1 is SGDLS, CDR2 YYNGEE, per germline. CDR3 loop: CASSVVPSEGRLTEAFF. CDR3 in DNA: TGTGCCAGCAGCGTAGTTCCTTCAGAAGGGCGGCTCACTGAAGCTTTCTTT.

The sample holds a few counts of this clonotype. CDR3 coding DNA: TGTGCCAGCAACTCAGGGGGTCATGAGCAGTTCTTC. It codes for CASNSGGHEQFF. The chain uses TRBV4-2 and TRBJ2-1; 7 nucleotides line up with TRBD1. V lost 7 bases, J lost 8 bases, and 5 bases stayed unmatched. Germline loops: CDR1 LGHNA, CDR2 YNFKEQ. The CDR3 contains 12 residues.

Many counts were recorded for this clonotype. The CDR3 here is CASSLALGSTDTQYF. CDR3 sequence (DNA): TGCGCCAGCAGCTTGGCTCTAGGAAGCACAGATACGCAGTATTTT. V and J are TRBV5-1 and TRBJ2-3; D call uncertain. The CDR3 runs to 15 residues. Trimming took off 0 bases at V and 0 bases at J, with 8 bases between the two ends. Per germline, CDR1 SGHRS and CDR2 YFSETQ.

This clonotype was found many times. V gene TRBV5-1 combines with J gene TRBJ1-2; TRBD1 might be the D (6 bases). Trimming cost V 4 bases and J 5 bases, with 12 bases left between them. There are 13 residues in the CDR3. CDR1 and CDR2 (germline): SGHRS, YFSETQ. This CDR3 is CASSEDRDYGYTF. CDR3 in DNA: TGCGCCAGCAGCGAGGACAGAGATTATGGCTACACCTTC. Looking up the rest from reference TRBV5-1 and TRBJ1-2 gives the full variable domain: KAGVTQTPRYLIKTRGQQVTLSCSPISGHRSVSWYQQTPGQGLQFLFEYFSETQRNKGNFPGRFSGRQFSNSRSEMNVSTLELGDSALYLCASSEDRDYGYTFGSGTRLTVV.

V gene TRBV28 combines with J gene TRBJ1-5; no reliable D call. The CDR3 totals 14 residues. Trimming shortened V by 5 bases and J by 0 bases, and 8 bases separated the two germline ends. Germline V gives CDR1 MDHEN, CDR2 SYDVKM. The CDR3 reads CASSPLYSNQPQHF. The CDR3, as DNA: TGTGCCAGCAGTCCCTTATATAGCAATCAGCCCCAGCATTTT.

The CDR3 spells CSARDSSYGYTF. CDR3 nucleotides: TGCAGTGCTAGAGATAGCAGCTATGGCTACACCTTC. The chain employs TRBV20-1 and TRBJ1-2, with D uncertain. The CDR3 spans 12 residues. The germline gives CDR1 DFQATT, CDR2 SNEGSKA (reference sequence). Trimming removed 0 bases from V and 4 bases from J, with 6 bases in between.

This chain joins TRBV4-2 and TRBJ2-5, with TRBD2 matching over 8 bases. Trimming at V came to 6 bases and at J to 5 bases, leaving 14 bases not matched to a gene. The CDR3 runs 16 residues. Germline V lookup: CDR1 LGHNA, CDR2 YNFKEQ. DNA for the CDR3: TGTGCCAGCAGTCAAACGTTCGGGGGGGCCGGCGAGACCCAGTACTTC. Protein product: CASSQTFGGAGETQYF.

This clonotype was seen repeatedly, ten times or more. CDR3 region: CASSLADNTGELFF. The CDR3 nucleotides are TGTGCCAGCAGCTTAGCCGATAACACCGGGGAGCTGTTTTTT. This chain links TRBV11-3 with TRBJ2-2; no clear D gene. Germline V gene lookup returns CDR1 SGHNT and CDR2 YENEEA. V was trimmed by 1 base and J by 2 bases, leaving 5 bases between them. The CDR3 contains 14 residues. The variable domain in full, with the rest retrieved from reference TRBV11-3 and TRBJ2-2, is EAGVVQSPRYKIIEKKQPVAFWCNPISGHNTLYWYLQNLGQGPELLIRYENEEAVDDSQLPKDRFSAERLKGVDSTLKIQPAELGDSAVYLCASSLADNTGELFFGEGSRLTVL.

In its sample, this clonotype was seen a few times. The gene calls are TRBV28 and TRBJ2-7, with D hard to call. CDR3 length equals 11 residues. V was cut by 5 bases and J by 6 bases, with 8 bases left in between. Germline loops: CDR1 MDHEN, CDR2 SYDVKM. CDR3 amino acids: CASSAFFEQYF. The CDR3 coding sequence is TGTGCCAGCAGTGCCTTCTTCGAGCAGTACTTC. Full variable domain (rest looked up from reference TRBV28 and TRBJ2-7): DVKVTQSSRYLVKRTGEKVFLECVQDMDHENMFWYRQDPGLGLRLIYFSYDVKMKEKGDIPEGYSVSREKKERFSLILESASTNQTSMYLCASSAFFEQYFGPGTRLTVT.

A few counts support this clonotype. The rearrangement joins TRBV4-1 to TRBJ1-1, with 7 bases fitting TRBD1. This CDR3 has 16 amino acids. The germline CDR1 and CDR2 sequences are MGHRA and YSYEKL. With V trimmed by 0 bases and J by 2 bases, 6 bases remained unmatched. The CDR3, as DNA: TGCGCCAGCAGCCAAGAGGATTGGGACAGTAACACTGAAGCTTTCTTT. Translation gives CASSQEDWDSNTEAFF.

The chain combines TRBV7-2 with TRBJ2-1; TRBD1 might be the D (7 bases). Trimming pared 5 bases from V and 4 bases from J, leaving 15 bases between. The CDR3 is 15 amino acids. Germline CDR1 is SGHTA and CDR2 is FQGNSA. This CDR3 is CASSLEGQRYNEQFF. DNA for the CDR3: TGTGCCAGCAGCCTGGAGGGACAGAGATACAATGAGCAGTTCTTC.

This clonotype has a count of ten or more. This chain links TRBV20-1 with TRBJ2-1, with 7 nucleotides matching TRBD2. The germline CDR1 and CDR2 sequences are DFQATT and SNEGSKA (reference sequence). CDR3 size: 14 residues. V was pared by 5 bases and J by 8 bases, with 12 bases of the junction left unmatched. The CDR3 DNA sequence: TGCAGTGCTTACCTGCCCGCGGGAGTTCATGAGCAGTTCTTC. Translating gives CSAYLPAGVHEQFF.

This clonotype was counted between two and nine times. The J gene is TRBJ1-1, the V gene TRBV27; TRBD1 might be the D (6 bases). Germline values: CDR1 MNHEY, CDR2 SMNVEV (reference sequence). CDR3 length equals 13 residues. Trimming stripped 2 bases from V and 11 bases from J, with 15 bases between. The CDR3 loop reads CASSLGEGGRAFF. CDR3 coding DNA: TGTGCCAGCAGTTTAGGGGAGGGGGGGAGGGCTTTCTTT.

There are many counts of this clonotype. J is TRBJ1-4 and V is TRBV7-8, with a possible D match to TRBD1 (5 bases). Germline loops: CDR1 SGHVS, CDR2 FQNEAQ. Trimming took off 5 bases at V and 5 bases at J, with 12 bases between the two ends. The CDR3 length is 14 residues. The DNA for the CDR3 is TGTGCCAGCAGCCTACCGGGGCCGAATGAAAAACTGTTTTTT. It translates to CASSLPGPNEKLFF.

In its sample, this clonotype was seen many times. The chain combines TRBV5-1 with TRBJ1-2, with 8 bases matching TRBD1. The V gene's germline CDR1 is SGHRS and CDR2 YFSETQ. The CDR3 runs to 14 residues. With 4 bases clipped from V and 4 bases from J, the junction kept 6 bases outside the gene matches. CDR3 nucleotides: TGCGCCAGCAGCCGGGACAGGAACCTCTATGGCTACACCTTC. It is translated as CASSRDRNLYGYTF.

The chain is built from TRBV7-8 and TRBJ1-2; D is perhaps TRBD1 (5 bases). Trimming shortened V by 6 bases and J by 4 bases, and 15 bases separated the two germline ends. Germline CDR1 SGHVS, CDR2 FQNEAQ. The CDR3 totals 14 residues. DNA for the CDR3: TGTGCCAGCAGTACCTCGGGGGTGGGCTATGGCTACACCTTC. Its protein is CASSTSGVGYGYTF.

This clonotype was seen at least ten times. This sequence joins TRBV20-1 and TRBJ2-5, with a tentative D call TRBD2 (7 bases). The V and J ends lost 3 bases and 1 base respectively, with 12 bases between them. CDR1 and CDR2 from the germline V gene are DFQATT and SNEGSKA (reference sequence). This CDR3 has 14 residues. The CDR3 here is CSARAGGAQETQYF. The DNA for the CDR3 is TGCAGTGCTAGGGCTGGGGGGGCCCAAGAGACCCAGTACTTC.

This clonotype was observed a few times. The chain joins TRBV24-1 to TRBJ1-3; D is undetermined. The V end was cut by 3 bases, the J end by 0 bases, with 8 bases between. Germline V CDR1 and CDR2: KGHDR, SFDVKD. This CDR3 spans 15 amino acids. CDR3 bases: TGTGCCACCAGTGATGGGGTGGCCTCTGGAAACACCATATATTTT. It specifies CATSDGVASGNTIYF.